These T cell receptor beta chains were read from a single sample in a study of blood T cells in healthy people across ages. Via MiXCR, TCRdb re-called the 5' RACE reads, giving one row per CDR3 protein. The sample lists about 2 million distinct CDR3 sequences, less than 50% occurring once. The sample consisted of blood. The receptors stem from a woman aged 35 to 49 in good health. Each CDR3 is given with its conserved first and last residue. The D gene is left open where the match is weak. Clone size is stated in some rows and not others, as once, few, many or a class when expanded.

abundance: few; j_gene: TRBJ2-1; d_gene: NA; v_gene: TRBV6-5; CDR3aa: CASSYSYPGPSGDNEQFF; CDR3nt: TGTGCCAGCAGTTACTCATATCCGGGACCCAGTGGGGACAATGAGCAGTTCTTC
abundance: once; j_gene: TRBJ2-1; d_gene: NA; v_gene: TRBV20-1; CDR3aa: CSARPRMGGGWETQFF; CDR3nt: TGCAGTGCTAGACCTCGTATGGGGGGCGGATGGGAGACCCAGTTCTTC
abundance: NA; j_gene: TRBJ1-2; d_gene: TRBD1; v_gene: TRBV29-1; CDR3aa: CSGRTGDIGYTF; CDR3nt: TGCAGCGGCCGGACAGGGGATATCGGCTACACCTTC
abundance: NA; j_gene: TRBJ2-7; d_gene: NA; v_gene: TRBV7-2; CDR3aa: CASSPGLPEQYF; CDR3nt: TGTGCCAGCAGCCCGGGACTCCCGGAACAGTACTTC
abundance: NA; j_gene: TRBJ2-1; d_gene: NA; v_gene: TRBV9; CDR3aa: CASSVALHNEQFF; CDR3nt: TGTGCCAGCAGCGTAGCTTTACACAATGAGCAGTTCTTC
abundance: NA; j_gene: TRBJ2-1; d_gene: TRBD2; v_gene: TRBV6-2/TRBV6-3; CDR3aa: CASSSMGLAGGEQFF; CDR3nt: TGTGCCAGCAGTTCCATGGGACTAGCGGGGGGTGAGCAGTTCTTC
abundance: NA; j_gene: TRBJ2-3; d_gene: NA; v_gene: TRBV6-2/TRBV6-3; CDR3aa: CARSYSITGQFTDTQYF; CDR3nt: TGTGCCCGCAGTTACTCGATCACAGGACAATTCACAGATACGCAGTATTTT
abundance: NA; j_gene: TRBJ2-1; d_gene: NA; v_gene: TRBV27; CDR3aa: CAASSLRGGVNKQFF; CDR3nt: TGTGCCGCCAGCAGTTTACGAGGGGGGGTCAATAAGCAGTTCTTC
abundance: NA; j_gene: TRBJ2-3; d_gene: NA; v_gene: TRBV27; CDR3aa: CASTHPRTDTQYF; CDR3nt: TGTGCCAGCACTCATCCCCGCACAGATACGCAGTATTTT
abundance: NA; j_gene: TRBJ2-1; d_gene: TRBD2; v_gene: TRBV11-1; CDR3aa: CASSSITSGAETQFF; CDR3nt: TGTGCCAGCAGCTCCATCACTAGCGGGGCTGAGACCCAGTTCTTC
abundance: NA; j_gene: TRBJ2-3; d_gene: NA; v_gene: TRBV6-2/TRBV6-3; CDR3aa: CASVDGGGGRDTQYF; CDR3nt: TGTGCCAGCGTCGACGGAGGAGGGGGGAGAGATACGCAGTATTTT
abundance: few; j_gene: TRBJ1-4; d_gene: TRBD1; v_gene: TRBV7-2; CDR3aa: CASSLVTGGREKLFF; CDR3nt: TGTGCCAGCAGCTTAGTGACAGGGGGACGTGAAAAACTGTTTTTT
abundance: NA; j_gene: TRBJ1-1; d_gene: NA; v_gene: TRBV7-2; CDR3aa: CASSLAPTLINTEAFF; CDR3nt: TGTGCCAGCAGCTTAGCGCCGACCCTAATTAACACTGAAGCTTTCTTT
abundance: once; j_gene: TRBJ1-2; d_gene: TRBD1; v_gene: TRBV2; CDR3aa: CASARTGSYGYTF; CDR3nt: TGTGCCAGCGCCAGGACAGGGTCCTATGGCTACACCTTC
abundance: NA; j_gene: TRBJ2-3; d_gene: TRBD2; v_gene: TRBV20-1; CDR3aa: CSARVPVAGYADTQYF; CDR3nt: TGCAGTGCTAGAGTCCCTGTAGCGGGGTACGCAGATACGCAGTATTTT
abundance: once; j_gene: TRBJ2-1; d_gene: NA; v_gene: TRBV6-5; CDR3aa: CASSSGRRTGNEQFF; CDR3nt: TGTGCCAGCAGCTCGGGACGGAGGACGGGGAATGAGCAGTTCTTC
abundance: few; j_gene: TRBJ2-4; d_gene: NA; v_gene: TRBV15; CDR3aa: CATSPGAGGNIQYF; CDR3nt: TGTGCCACCAGCCCAGGGGCCGGAGGAAACATTCAGTACTTC
abundance: few; j_gene: TRBJ2-6; d_gene: NA; v_gene: TRBV7-2; CDR3aa: CASSPPGRISGANVLTF; CDR3nt: TGTGCCAGCAGCCCACCGGGACGGATCTCTGGGGCCAACGTCCTGACTTTC
abundance: NA; j_gene: TRBJ2-5; d_gene: NA; v_gene: TRBV20-1; CDR3aa: CSALPAGAPLGETQYF; CDR3nt: TGCAGTGCCCTACCGGCAGGCGCCCCGCTGGGGGAGACCCAGTACTTC
abundance: NA; j_gene: TRBJ1-2; d_gene: NA; v_gene: TRBV20-1; CDR3aa: CNLQRGYTF; CDR3nt: TGCAACCTCCAGCGAGGCTACACCTTC
abundance: few; j_gene: TRBJ2-1; d_gene: NA; v_gene: TRBV7-2; CDR3aa: CASSSEGNYNEQFF; CDR3nt: TGTGCCAGCAGCAGCGAGGGAAACTACAATGAGCAGTTCTTC
abundance: few; j_gene: TRBJ1-1; d_gene: NA; v_gene: TRBV10-3; CDR3aa: CAISESNRVSRKAFF; CDR3nt: TGTGCCATCAGTGAGTCAAACAGGGTGTCGAGGAAAGCTTTCTTT
abundance: NA; j_gene: TRBJ2-5; d_gene: NA; v_gene: TRBV7-2; CDR3aa: CASSLASGLETQYF; CDR3nt: TGTGCCAGCAGCTTAGCTTCCGGGTTGGAGACCCAGTACTTC
abundance: NA; j_gene: TRBJ2-3; d_gene: NA; v_gene: TRBV6-5; CDR3aa: CASAQSTDTQYF; CDR3nt: TGTGCCAGCGCTCAGAGCACAGATACGCAGTATTTT